This is a list of T cell receptor beta chains from one sample in a study of T cells in Graves' hyperthyroidism and ophthalmopathy. TCRdb passed the multiplex PCR reads through MiXCR, listing each CDR3 protein once. There are hundreds of thousands of distinct CDR3 sequences in the sample; 35% occur only once, and approximately 31% lies in the top ten. Input material: blood. These receptors originate from a woman aged 40 to 50 with Graves' hyperthyroidism. CDR3s include the opening cysteine and the closing phenylalanine or tryptophan. Fields, in order: CDR3 length, J gene, V gene, CDR3 protein.

cdr3_length: 18
j_call: TRBJ1-5
v_call: TRBV6-6
cdr3_aa: CASSSRGQVKYSNQPQHF

cdr3_length: 14
j_call: TRBJ1-1
v_call: TRBV7-2
cdr3_aa: CASRKRVGNTEAFF

cdr3_length: 14
j_call: TRBJ1-4
v_call: TRBV12-3/TRBV12-4
cdr3_aa: CASSLVPGVEKLFF

cdr3_length: 15
j_call: TRBJ1-2
v_call: TRBV9
cdr3_aa: CASSATQGSGYGYTF

cdr3_length: 14
j_call: TRBJ2-7
v_call: TRBV20-1
cdr3_aa: CSARLGGPAYEQYF

cdr3_length: 13
j_call: TRBJ1-4
v_call: TRBV5-1
cdr3_aa: CASSLTTNEKLFF

cdr3_length: 18
j_call: TRBJ1-5
v_call: TRBV9
cdr3_aa: CASSVEAGYFGSNQPQHF

cdr3_length: 12
j_call: TRBJ1-2
v_call: TRBV20-1
cdr3_aa: CSAAGATHGYTF

cdr3_length: 12
j_call: TRBJ1-2
v_call: TRBV12-5
cdr3_aa: CASGFDRVSYTF

cdr3_length: 11
j_call: TRBJ1-2
v_call: TRBV9
cdr3_aa: CASSAERGYTF

cdr3_length: 12
j_call: TRBJ1-3
v_call: TRBV7-9
cdr3_aa: CASSFKGNTIYF

cdr3_length: 14
j_call: TRBJ1-5
v_call: TRBV7-2
cdr3_aa: CASSLGQFNQPQHF

cdr3_length: 15
j_call: TRBJ1-1
v_call: TRBV12-3/TRBV12-4
cdr3_aa: CASRARVGGNTEALF

cdr3_length: 14
j_call: TRBJ2-2
v_call: TRBV6-5
cdr3_aa: CASSYLRNTGELFF

cdr3_length: 12
j_call: TRBJ2-7
v_call: TRBV30
cdr3_aa: CAWRLAGHEQYF

cdr3_length: 14
j_call: TRBJ2-4
v_call: TRBV7-8
cdr3_aa: CASPASVAKNIQYF

cdr3_length: 13
j_call: TRBJ2-7
v_call: TRBV10-3
cdr3_aa: CAISGDRDHEQYF

cdr3_length: 14
j_call: TRBJ2-5
v_call: TRBV6-5
cdr3_aa: CASKTVQGQETQYF

cdr3_length: 10
j_call: TRBJ1-1
v_call: TRBV19
cdr3_aa: CASSDAGAFF

cdr3_length: 13
j_call: TRBJ1-5
v_call: TRBV10-3
cdr3_aa: CAIIPQAGQPQHF

cdr3_length: 15
j_call: TRBJ1-1
v_call: TRBV7-2
cdr3_aa: CASSLSTAGYTEAFF

cdr3_length: 15
j_call: TRBJ1-5
v_call: TRBV12-3/TRBV12-4
cdr3_aa: CASSRKGQGNQPQHF

cdr3_length: 13
j_call: TRBJ2-5
v_call: TRBV7-9
cdr3_aa: CASSPRGEETQYF

cdr3_length: 17
j_call: TRBJ1-3
v_call: TRBV11-2
cdr3_aa: CASSPSLPAAVGNTIYF

cdr3_length: 16
j_call: TRBJ2-7
v_call: TRBV7-2
cdr3_aa: CASSPTSGTFSYEQYF

cdr3_length: 14
j_call: TRBJ1-6
v_call: TRBV7-9
cdr3_aa: CASSQTGFGSPLHF

cdr3_length: 13
j_call: TRBJ1-2
v_call: TRBV7-9
cdr3_aa: CASSAQGAEGYTF

cdr3_length: 16
j_call: TRBJ1-3
v_call: TRBV6-2/TRBV6-3
cdr3_aa: CASVPRAQLSGNTIYF

cdr3_length: 15
j_call: TRBJ2-7
v_call: TRBV12-3/TRBV12-4
cdr3_aa: CASSLQQGLSYEQYF

cdr3_length: 19
j_call: TRBJ2-6
v_call: TRBV4-3
cdr3_aa: CASSQGQVPVASGANVLTF

cdr3_length: 14
j_call: TRBJ1-2
v_call: TRBV20-1
cdr3_aa: CSAAPGGNNYGYTF

cdr3_length: 14
j_call: TRBJ2-5
v_call: TRBV12-3/TRBV12-4
cdr3_aa: CASSLSAGGQTQYF

cdr3_length: 15
j_call: TRBJ1-5
v_call: TRBV10-3
cdr3_aa: CASSQTRGAGQPQHF

cdr3_length: 13
j_call: TRBJ1-6
v_call: TRBV7-2
cdr3_aa: CASSRGADSPLHF